The 9 T cell receptor beta chains reported below all come from one sample, sequenced in a study of blood T cell repertoires in COVID-19. Profiling relied on immunoSEQ multiplex PCR, and the TCRdb table lists in-frame clones only, not all of them. The sample includes approximately 72,000 clones, roughly 91% of them seen just once. The sequenced sample was peripheral blood. These receptors all come from a man between 60 and 70 years old with acute or convalescent COVID-19.

The V gene is TRBV19, the J gene TRBJ2-1; D remains unclear. The germline V gene encodes CDR1 LNHDA and CDR2 SQIVND (reference sequence). Trimming removed 3 bases at V and 1 base at J, with 13 bases between. The CDR3 has 16 amino acids. Here the CDR3 reads CASSIALRGSYNEQFF. The CDR3 region has the DNA TGTGCCAGTAGTATCGCCTTGAGAGGTTCCTACAATGAGCAGTTCTTC.

The chain has TRBV2 and TRBJ1-5, with a weak D call TRBD1 (5 bases). This CDR3 contains 14 residues. V shed 6 bases and J shed 3 bases, with 12 bases lying between them. Germline loops: CDR1 SNHLY, CDR2 FYNNEI. CDR3 sequence (DNA): TGTGCCAGCAGAGACCGGGACTACAATCAGCCCCAGCATTTT. This gives the protein CASRDRDYNQPQHF.

The CDR3 sequence is CASSLTGPNQPQHF. The DNA for the CDR3 is TGTGCCAGCAGCTTGACAGGCCCTAATCAGCCCCAGCATTTT. The J gene is TRBJ1-5, the V gene TRBV7-9; D is possibly TRBD1 (6 bases). Germline CDR1 and CDR2: SEHNR and FQNEAQ (reference sequence). This CDR3 has 14 amino acids. Trimming took off 3 bases at V and 4 bases at J, with 10 bases between the two ends.

This chain links TRBV12-3 or TRBV12-4 with TRBJ1-4; D call uncertain. The CDR3 contains 13 residues. Trimming took off 3 bases at V and 7 bases at J, with 9 bases between the two ends. For the CDR3, the DNA is TGTGCCAGCAGTTTGGGAGGGCCTGAAAAACTGTTTTTT. Translated: CASSLGGPEKLFF.

V gene TRBV6-5 combines with J gene TRBJ1-3, with D maybe TRBD1 (6 bases). CDR3 length equals 15 residues. CDR1 and CDR2 from the germline V gene are MNHEY and SVGAGI. The ends were cut back, 5 bases at V and 0 bases at J, with 11 bases in the middle. The CDR3 spells CASSLRGPSGNTIYF. Written as DNA, the CDR3 is TGTGCCAGCAGTCTCAGGGGCCCCTCTGGAAACACCATATATTTT.

This chain connects TRBV4-2 to TRBJ1-2, with 7 positions matching TRBD1. CDR3 size: 17 residues. V shed 0 bases and J 4 bases; nucleotides not matched to a gene: 11. Germline assignment: CDR1 LGHNA and CDR2 YNFKEQ. CDR3 nucleotides: TGTGCCAGCAGCCAAGATTTTCGGGACAGAAGGATCTATGGCTACACCTTC. This gives the protein CASSQDFRDRRIYGYTF.

The J gene is TRBJ2-1, the V gene TRBV6-5; 10 bases map to TRBD1. Germline CDR1 MNHEY, CDR2 SVGAGI. Trimming removed 6 bases from V and 7 bases from J; junction bases left unmatched: 9. The CDR3 extends over 15 amino acids. CDR3 DNA: TGTGCCAGCAGCTTACCGGGACAGGGGAGGAATGAGCAGTTCTTC. The encoded protein is CASSLPGQGRNEQFF.

This clone was recorded only once. This chain links TRBV10-2 with TRBJ1-1; weak D call: TRBD1 (6 bases). Germline lookup yields CDR1 WSHSY and CDR2 SAAADI. The CDR3 runs to 13 residues. Between the trimmed V and J ends, which lost 8 bases and 11 bases, there was a span of 21 bases. CDR3 protein: CASGRTGLLRAFF. Written as DNA, the CDR3 is TGCGCCAGCGGGAGAACAGGGCTCCTCAGGGCTTTCTTT.

The genes are TRBV5-1 and TRBJ1-1; D possibly corresponds to TRBD1 (6 bases). The V and J ends lost 4 bases and 2 bases respectively, with 15 bases between them. This CDR3 is built from 15 residues. CDR1 is SGHRS, CDR2 YFSETQ, per germline. For the CDR3, the DNA is TGCGCCAGCAGCGTGGCCCAGGGGTCTAACACTGAAGCTTTCTTT. Its translation: CASSVAQGSNTEAFF.